This record concerns one T cell receptor beta chain sequence. V was trimmed by 4 bases and J by 8 bases, leaving 20 bases between them. From germline, CDR1 is SGDLS and CDR2 YYNGEE. The CDR3 totals 15 residues. This specimen belongs to a study of technical replicates of blood from a few donors. Generated by immunoSEQ multiplex PCR, the TCRdb table keeps only in-frame clones and is missing some. The sample includes around 49,000 clones, around 96% of them seen just once. The chain links TRBV9 to TRBJ2-3, with D possibly TRBD2 on 5 matching bases. The source material was T cells isolated from PBMCs. This TCR came from a human donor in good health. The CDR3 DNA reads as TGTGCCAGCAGCCCCCCCGGGGTCGGGGAGCGTACGCAGTATTTT. Amino acids: CASSPPGVGERTQYF.